The present T cell receptor beta chain was sequenced within a study of T cells in Graves' hyperthyroidism and ophthalmopathy. Based on clinical symptoms, serum thyroxine and TRAb, thyroid ultrasound and orbital computed tomography, diagnoses were reached. RNA transcripts gave rise to amplified TCR beta CDR3 regions. The HTBI set primed first-round TCR CDR3 RT-PCR. TCRdb called the multiplex PCR reads again in MiXCR, with one record for every CDR3 protein. This sample carries more than 500,000 distinct CDR3 sequences, roughly 14% of them seen once, and the ten largest clones take about 4.5%. There are 14 residues in the CDR3. Germline assignment: CDR1 SGHAT and CDR2 FQNNGV. V lost 6 bases, J lost 5 bases, and 11 bases lay in between.

The receptor was derived from a woman aged 40 to 49 with Graves' ophthalmopathy. This chain uses TRBV11-2 with TRBJ1-6; weak D call: TRBD1 (5 bases). Sequences were obtained from blood. The CDR3 loop reads CASRPTGDNSPLHF. The CDR3 DNA sequence: TGTGCCAGCAGACCTACAGGAGATAATTCACCCCTCCACTTT.